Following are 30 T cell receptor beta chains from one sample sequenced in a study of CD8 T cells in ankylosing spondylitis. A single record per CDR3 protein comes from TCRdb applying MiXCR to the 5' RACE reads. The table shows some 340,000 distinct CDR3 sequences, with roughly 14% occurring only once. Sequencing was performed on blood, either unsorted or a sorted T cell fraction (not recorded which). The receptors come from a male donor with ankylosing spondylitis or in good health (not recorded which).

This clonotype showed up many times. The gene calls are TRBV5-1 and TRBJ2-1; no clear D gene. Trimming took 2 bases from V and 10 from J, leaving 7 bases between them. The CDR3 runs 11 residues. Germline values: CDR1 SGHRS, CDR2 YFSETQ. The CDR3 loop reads CASSFGLEQFF. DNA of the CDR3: TGCGCCAGCAGCTTTGGGCTAGAGCAGTTCTTC.

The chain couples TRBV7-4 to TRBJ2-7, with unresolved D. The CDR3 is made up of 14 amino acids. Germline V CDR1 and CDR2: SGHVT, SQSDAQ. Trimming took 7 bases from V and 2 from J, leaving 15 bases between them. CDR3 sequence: CASNGPIPTYEQYF. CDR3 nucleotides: TGTGCCAGCAACGGACCCATCCCAACCTACGAGCAGTACTTC.

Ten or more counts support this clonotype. CDR3 loop: CASSPQRGSSGANVLTF. CDR3 nucleotides: TGTGCCAGCAGTCCTCAAAGGGGGAGCTCTGGGGCCAACGTCCTGACTTTC. The rearrangement joins TRBV12-3 or TRBV12-4 to TRBJ2-6, with D possibly TRBD1 on 6 matching bases. The CDR3 consists of 17 residues. Trimming cost V 5 bases and J 0 bases, with 14 bases left between them.

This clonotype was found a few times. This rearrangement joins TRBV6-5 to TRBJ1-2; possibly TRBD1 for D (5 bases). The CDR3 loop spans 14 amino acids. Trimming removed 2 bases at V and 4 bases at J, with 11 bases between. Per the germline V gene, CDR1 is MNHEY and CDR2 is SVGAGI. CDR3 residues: CASSYGTASYGYTF. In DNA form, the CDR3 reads TGTGCCAGCAGTTACGGGACTGCCTCCTATGGCTACACCTTC.

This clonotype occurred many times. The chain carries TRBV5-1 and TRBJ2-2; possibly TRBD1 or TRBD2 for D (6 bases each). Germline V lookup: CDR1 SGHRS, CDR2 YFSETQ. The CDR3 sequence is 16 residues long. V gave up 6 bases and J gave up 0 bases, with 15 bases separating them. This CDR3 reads CASTKQGGTNTGELFF. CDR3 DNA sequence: TGCGCCAGCACCAAACAAGGGGGGACGAACACCGGGGAGCTGTTTTTT. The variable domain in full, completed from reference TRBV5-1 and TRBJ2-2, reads KAGVTQTPRYLIKTRGQQVTLSCSPISGHRSVSWYQQTPGQGLQFLFEYFSETQRNKGNFPGRFSGRQFSNSRSEMNVSTLELGDSALYLCASTKQGGTNTGELFFGEGSRLTVL.

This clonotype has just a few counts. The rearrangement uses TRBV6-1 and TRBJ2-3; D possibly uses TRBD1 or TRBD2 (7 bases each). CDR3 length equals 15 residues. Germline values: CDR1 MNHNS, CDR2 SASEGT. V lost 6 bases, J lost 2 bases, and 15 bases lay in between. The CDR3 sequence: CASRAGQSYTDTQYF. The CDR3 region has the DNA TGTGCCAGCAGAGCGGGACAGTCCTACACAGATACGCAGTATTTT.

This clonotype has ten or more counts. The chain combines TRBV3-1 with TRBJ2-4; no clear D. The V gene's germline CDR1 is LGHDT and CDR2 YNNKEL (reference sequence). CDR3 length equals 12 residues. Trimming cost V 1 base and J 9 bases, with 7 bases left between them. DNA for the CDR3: TGTGCCAGCAGCCAAGCTCTAGGCATTCAGTACTTC. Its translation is CASSQALGIQYF.

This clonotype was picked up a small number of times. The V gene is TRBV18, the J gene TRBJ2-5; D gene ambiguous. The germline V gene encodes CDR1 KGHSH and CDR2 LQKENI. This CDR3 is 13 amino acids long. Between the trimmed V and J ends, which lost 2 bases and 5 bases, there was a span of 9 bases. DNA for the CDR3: TGTGCCAGCTCACCAGAACGTTTGGAGACCCAGTACTTC. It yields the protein CASSPERLETQYF. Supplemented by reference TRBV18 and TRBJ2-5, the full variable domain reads NAGVMQNPRHLVRRRGQEARLRCSPMKGHSHVYWYRQLPEEGLKFMVYLQKENIIDESGMPKERFSAEFPKEGPSILRIQQVVRGDSAAYFCASSPERLETQYFGPGTRLLVL.

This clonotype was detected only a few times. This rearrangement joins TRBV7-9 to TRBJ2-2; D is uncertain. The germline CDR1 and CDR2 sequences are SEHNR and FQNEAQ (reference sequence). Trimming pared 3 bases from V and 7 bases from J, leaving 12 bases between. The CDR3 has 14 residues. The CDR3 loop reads CASSLAPVGGELFF. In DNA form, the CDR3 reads TGTGCCAGCAGCTTGGCGCCTGTGGGCGGGGAGCTGTTTTTT.

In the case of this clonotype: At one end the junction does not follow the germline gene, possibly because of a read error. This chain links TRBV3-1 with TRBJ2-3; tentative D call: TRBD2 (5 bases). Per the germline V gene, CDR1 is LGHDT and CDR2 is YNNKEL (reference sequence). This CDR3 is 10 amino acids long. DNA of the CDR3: TGTGCCAGCGGGAGTAGCGCCCAAACTTTT. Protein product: CASGSSAQTF.

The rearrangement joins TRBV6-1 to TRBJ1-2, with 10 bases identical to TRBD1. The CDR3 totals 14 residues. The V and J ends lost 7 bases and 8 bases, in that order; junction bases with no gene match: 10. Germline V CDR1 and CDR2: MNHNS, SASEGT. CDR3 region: CASTEGGTGEGYTF. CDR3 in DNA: TGTGCCAGCACCGAAGGGGGGACAGGGGAGGGCTACACCTTC.

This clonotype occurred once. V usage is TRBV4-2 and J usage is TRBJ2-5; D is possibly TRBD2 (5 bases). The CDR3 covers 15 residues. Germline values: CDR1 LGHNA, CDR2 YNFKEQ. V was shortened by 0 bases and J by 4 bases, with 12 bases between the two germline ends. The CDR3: CASSQETGRGETQYF. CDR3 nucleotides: TGTGCCAGCAGCCAAGAGACGGGGAGAGGAGAGACCCAGTACTTC.

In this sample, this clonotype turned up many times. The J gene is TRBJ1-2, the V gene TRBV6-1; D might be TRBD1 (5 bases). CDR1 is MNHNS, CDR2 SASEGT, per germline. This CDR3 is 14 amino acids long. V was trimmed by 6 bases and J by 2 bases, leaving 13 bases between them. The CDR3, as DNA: TGTGCCAGCAGAACCGGGACGGTAAACTATGGCTACACCTTC. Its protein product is CASRTGTVNYGYTF.

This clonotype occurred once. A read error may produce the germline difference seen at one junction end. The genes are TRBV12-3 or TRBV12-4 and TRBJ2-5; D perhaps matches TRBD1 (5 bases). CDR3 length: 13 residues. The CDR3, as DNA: TGTGTCAGCAGTTTAAATAGGGGCGAGACCCAGTACTTC. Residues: CVSSLNRGETQYF.

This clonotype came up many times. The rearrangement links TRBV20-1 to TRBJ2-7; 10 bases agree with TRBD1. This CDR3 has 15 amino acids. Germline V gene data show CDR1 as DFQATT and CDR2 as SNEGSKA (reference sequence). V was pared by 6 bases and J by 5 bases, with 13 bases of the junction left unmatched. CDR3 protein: CSAQSSGTGAHEQYF. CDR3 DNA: TGCAGTGCACAGAGCTCCGGGACAGGGGCCCACGAGCAGTACTTC.

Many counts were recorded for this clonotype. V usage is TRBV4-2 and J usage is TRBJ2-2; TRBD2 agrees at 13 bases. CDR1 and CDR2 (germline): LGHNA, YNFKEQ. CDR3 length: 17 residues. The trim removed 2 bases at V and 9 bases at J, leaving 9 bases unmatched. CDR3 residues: CASSQSGTSGDHRELFF. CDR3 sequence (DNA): TGTGCCAGCAGCCAAAGCGGGACTAGCGGGGATCACCGGGAGCTGTTTTTT.

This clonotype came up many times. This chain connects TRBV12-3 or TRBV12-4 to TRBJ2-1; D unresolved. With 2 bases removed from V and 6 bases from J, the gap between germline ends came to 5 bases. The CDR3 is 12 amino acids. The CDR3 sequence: CASSLNPNEQFF. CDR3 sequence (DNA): TGTGCCAGCAGTTTAAATCCCAATGAGCAGTTCTTC.

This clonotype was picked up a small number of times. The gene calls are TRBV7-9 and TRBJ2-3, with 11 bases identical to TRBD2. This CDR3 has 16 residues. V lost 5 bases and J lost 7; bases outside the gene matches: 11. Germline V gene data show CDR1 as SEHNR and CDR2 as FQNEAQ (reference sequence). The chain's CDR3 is CASSQLLAGGLNTQYF. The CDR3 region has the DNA TGTGCCAGCAGCCAACTCTTAGCGGGAGGGTTGAATACGCAGTATTTT. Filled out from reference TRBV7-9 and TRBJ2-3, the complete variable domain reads DTGVSQNPRHKITKRGQNVTFRCDPISEHNRLYWYRQTLGQGPEFLTYFQNEAQLEKSRLLSDRFSAERPKGSFSTLEIQRTEQGDSAMYLCASSQLLAGGLNTQYFGPGTRLTVL.

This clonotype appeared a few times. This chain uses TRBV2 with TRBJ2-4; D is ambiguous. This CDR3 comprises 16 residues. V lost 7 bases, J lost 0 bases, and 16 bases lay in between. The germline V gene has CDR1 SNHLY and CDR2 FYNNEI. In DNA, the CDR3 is TGTGCCAGCATCTACGGTAAAGGGTTAGCCAAAAACATTCAGTACTTC. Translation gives CASIYGKGLAKNIQYF.

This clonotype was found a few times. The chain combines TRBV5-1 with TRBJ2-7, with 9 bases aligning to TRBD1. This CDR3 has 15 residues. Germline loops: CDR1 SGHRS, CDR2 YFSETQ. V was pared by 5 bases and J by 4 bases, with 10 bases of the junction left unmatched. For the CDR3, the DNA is TGCGCCAGCAGTTTGACTGTGGACAGGGGATACGAGCAGTACTTC. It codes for CASSLTVDRGYEQYF.

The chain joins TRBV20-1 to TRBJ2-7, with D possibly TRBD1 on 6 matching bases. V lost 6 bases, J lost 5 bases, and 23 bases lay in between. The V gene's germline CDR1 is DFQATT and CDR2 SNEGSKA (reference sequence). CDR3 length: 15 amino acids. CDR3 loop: CSAPGHPQGLDEQYF. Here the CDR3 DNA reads TGCAGTGCCCCGGGGCATCCGCAGGGGTTGGACGAGCAGTACTTC.

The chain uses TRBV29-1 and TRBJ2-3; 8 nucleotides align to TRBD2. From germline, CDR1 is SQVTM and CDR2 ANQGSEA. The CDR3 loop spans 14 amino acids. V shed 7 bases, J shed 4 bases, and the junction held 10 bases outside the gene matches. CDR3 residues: CSAAGGSGADTQYF. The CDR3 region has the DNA TGCAGCGCCGCGGGGGGTAGCGGGGCAGATACGCAGTATTTT.

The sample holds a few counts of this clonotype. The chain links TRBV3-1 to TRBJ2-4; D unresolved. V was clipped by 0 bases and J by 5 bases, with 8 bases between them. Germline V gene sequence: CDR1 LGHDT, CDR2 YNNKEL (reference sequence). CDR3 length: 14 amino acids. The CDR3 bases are TGTGCCAGCAGCCAAGAGGTTTCCCAAAACATTCAGTACTTC. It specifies CASSQEVSQNIQYF.

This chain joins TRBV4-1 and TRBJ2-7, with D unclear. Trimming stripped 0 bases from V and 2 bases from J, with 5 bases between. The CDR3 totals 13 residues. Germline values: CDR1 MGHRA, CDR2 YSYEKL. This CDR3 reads CASSQDRTYEQYF. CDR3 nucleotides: TGCGCCAGCAGCCAAGATCGGACCTACGAGCAGTACTTC.

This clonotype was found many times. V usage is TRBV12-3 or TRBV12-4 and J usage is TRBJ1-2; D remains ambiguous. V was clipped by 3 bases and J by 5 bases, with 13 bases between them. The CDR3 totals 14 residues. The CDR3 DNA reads TGTGCCAGCAGTTTCGGGGTCCTGGGGTATGGCTACACCTTC. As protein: CASSFGVLGYGYTF.

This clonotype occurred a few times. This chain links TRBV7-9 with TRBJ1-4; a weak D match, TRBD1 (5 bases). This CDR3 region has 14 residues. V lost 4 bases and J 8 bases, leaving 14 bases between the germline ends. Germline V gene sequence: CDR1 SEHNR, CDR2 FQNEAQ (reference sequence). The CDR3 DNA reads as TGTGCCAGCAGCTCCGGGACTTTCGGGGAAAAACTGTTTTTT. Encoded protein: CASSSGTFGEKLFF. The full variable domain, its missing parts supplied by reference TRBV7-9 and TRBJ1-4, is DTGVSQNPRHKITKRGQNVTFRCDPISEHNRLYWYRQTLGQGPEFLTYFQNEAQLEKSRLLSDRFSAERPKGSFSTLEIQRTEQGDSAMYLCASSSGTFGEKLFFGSGTQLSVL.

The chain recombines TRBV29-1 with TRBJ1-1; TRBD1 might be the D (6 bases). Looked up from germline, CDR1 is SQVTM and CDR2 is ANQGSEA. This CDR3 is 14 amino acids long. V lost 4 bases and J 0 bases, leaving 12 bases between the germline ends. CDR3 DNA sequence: TGCAGCGTTGGACGCGGGGGCATGAACACTGAAGCTTTCTTT. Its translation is CSVGRGGMNTEAFF.

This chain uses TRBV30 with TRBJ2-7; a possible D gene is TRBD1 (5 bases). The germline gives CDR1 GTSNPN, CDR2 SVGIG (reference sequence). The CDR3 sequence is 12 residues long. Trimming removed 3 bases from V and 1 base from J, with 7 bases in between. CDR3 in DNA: TGTGCCTGGAGAAGGGGTTCCTACGAGCAGTACTTC. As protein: CAWRRGSYEQYF.

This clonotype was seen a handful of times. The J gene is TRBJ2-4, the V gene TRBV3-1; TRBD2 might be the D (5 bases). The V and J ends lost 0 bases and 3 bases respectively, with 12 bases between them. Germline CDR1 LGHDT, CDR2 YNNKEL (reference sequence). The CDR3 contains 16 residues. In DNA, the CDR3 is TGTGCCAGCAGCCAAGAGGGTCGGGGTGGCAAAAACATTCAGTACTTC. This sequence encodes CASSQEGRGGKNIQYF. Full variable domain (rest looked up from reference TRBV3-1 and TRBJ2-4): DTAVSQTPKYLVTQMGNDKSIKCEQNLGHDTMYWYKQDSKKFLKIMFSYNNKELIINETVPNRFSPKSPDKAHLNLHINSLELGDSAVYFCASSQEGRGGKNIQYFGAGTRLSVL.

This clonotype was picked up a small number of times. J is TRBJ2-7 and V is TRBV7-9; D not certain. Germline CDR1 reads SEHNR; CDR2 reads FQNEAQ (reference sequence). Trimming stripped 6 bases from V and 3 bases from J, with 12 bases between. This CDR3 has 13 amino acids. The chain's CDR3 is CASSQNTVYEQYF. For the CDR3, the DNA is TGTGCCAGCAGTCAAAACACAGTCTACGAGCAGTACTTC.